These T cell receptor beta chains were read from a single sample in a study of shared clonotypes between healthy human individuals. Only in-frame clones appear in the TCRdb table, and some are missing; sequencing was by immunoSEQ multiplex PCR. The table has millions of clones, 85% to 95% seen once; the top ten hold around 1.7%. The sample was naive CD8+ T cells from PBMCs. These receptors were collected from a man younger than 30 in good health. Some clones in this sample may be carry-over from other donors' samples. CDR3s leave out the opening cysteine and the closing phenylalanine or tryptophan. Fields, in order: V gene, J gene, clone size, CDR3 protein. Clone size appears in some rows only: once, few, many, or a class for an expanded clone.

V: TRBV14
J: TRBJ2-5
size: .
CDR3: ASSVFAGTAMETQY

V: TRBV27
J: TRBJ1-4
size: .
CDR3: ASSLFPGDEKLF

V: TRBV7-6
J: TRBJ2-7
size: .
CDR3: ASSFGTTGYEQY

V: TRBV30
J: TRBJ2-4
size: .
CDR3: AWSSLAEVAKNIQY

V: TRBV2
J: TRBJ1-1
size: .
CDR3: ASRAGNTEAF

V: TRBV27
J: TRBJ2-1
size: once
CDR3: ASSRLRTGLGEQF

V: TRBV28
J: TRBJ1-5
size: .
CDR3: ASKEDRGISNQPQH

V: TRBV9
J: TRBJ2-5
size: .
CDR3: ASSAGGAETQY

V: TRBV28
J: TRBJ1-1
size: .
CDR3: ASSYQGGTEAF

V: TRBV19
J: TRBJ1-5
size: .
CDR3: ASSDTGGFGNQPQH

V: TRBV2
J: TRBJ2-2
size: .
CDR3: ASTGPDLPNTGELF

V: TRBV19
J: TRBJ1-1
size: .
CDR3: ASSPPRGWSEAF

V: TRBV14
J: TRBJ1-2
size: .
CDR3: ASSQGGRERGYT

V: TRBV25-1
J: TRBJ2-1
size: once
CDR3: ASSAWTGGNEQF

V: TRBV19
J: TRBJ2-1
size: few
CDR3: ASTPGGPYNEQF

V: TRBV4-3
J: TRBJ2-7
size: once
CDR3: ASSPGTAFSYEQY

V: TRBV9
J: TRBJ2-5
size: .
CDR3: ASKLKGGEQETQY

V: TRBV27
J: TRBJ2-7
size: .
CDR3: ASSLSLDSSYEQY

V: TRBV19
J: TRBJ2-1
size: once
CDR3: ASASPRDRVGNEQF

V: TRBV5-1
J: TRBJ2-5
size: .
CDR3: ASSLDGGLGGETQY

V: TRBV27
J: TRBJ2-6
size: .
CDR3: ASSSRTVLPSGANVLT

V: TRBV28
J: TRBJ2-7
size: .
CDR3: ASDTGFHEQY

V: TRBV19
J: TRBJ2-7
size: .
CDR3: ASSIAQRSSYEQY

V: TRBV12-5
J: TRBJ1-1
size: .
CDR3: ASGPGGTLMNTEAF

V: TRBV7-9
J: TRBJ1-1
size: .
CDR3: ASSVGERAGQTEAF

V: TRBV5-6
J: TRBJ2-1
size: .
CDR3: ASSLEGPQWVNEQF

V: TRBV11-2
J: TRBJ2-1
size: .
CDR3: ASSLVASLGYNEQF

V: TRBV9
J: TRBJ2-1
size: .
CDR3: ASSVGTSGAREQF

V: TRBV27
J: TRBJ2-7
size: .
CDR3: ASSQSSSYEQY

V: TRBV28
J: TRBJ2-1
size: .
CDR3: ASSPLGAALNEQF

V: TRBV18
J: TRBJ2-5
size: .
CDR3: ASSPPEGAVGETQY

V: TRBV9
J: TRBJ2-3
size: .
CDR3: ASSASISDTQY

V: TRBV4-1
J: TRBJ1-2
size: once
CDR3: ASSQDPSFLSYGYT